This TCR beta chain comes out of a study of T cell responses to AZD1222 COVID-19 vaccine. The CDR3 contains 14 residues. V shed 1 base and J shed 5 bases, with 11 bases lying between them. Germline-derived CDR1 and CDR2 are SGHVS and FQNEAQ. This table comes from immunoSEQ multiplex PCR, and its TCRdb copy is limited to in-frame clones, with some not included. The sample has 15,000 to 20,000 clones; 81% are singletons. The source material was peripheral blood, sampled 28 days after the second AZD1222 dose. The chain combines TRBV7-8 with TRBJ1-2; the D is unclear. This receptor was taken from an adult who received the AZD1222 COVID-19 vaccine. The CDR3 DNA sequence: TGTGCCAGCAGCTTAGTATCTCCTTCGTATGGCTACACCTTC. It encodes CASSLVSPSYGYTF.